This entry describes one T cell receptor beta chain. The antigen remains undetermined. It was negative isolation that provided the CD8+ and CD4+ T cells, whereas TEMRA cells were enriched by FACS. Trimming took 1 base from V and 5 from J, leaving 2 bases between them. Germline V gives CDR1 GTSNPN, CDR2 SVGIG (reference sequence). The CDR3 spans 11 residues. The data derive from a study of CD8 T cells in Susac syndrome. Turning to the study itself: At the time of blood draw, patients with Susac syndrome were therapy-naive, receiving corticosteroids, or receiving intravenous immunoglobulin alone. General study findings and limits: Susac CD8+ cells expanded clonally the most in TEMRA cells and in active patients.

RNA was extracted with the RNeasy kit, and a quantity of roughly 0.5 to 1 ug was reverse transcribed using random hexamers. TCR beta CDR3 was amplified by immunoSEQ covering 54 Vbeta and 13 Jbeta. MiXCR was run by TCRdb on the immunoSEQ multiplex PCR reads, yielding one entry per CDR3 protein. The sample lists some 140,000 distinct CDR3 sequences, roughly 94% occurring once. The source material was CD8+ T cells from PBMCs. This sequence joins TRBV30 and TRBJ2-2; D gene uncertain. The receptor comes from a human donor with Susac syndrome. In nucleotides, the CDR3 is TGTGCCTGGAGTGAAACCGGGGAGCTGTTTTTT. Its protein product is CAWSETGELFF.